A single sample is the source of the 5 T cell receptor beta chains below, sequenced in a study of blood T cells in healthy people across ages. A second PCR, run for roughly 7 to 11 cycles, used a sample-barcoded 5' primer plus a J-beta primer mix. Using its own MiXCR run on the 5' RACE reads, TCRdb lists one record per CDR3 protein. In the table there are 650,000 to 1,000,000 distinct CDR3 sequences, around 34% of which are singletons. The sample comprised blood. These receptors all stem from a man aged 18-30 years in good health.

There are a few counts of this clonotype. This rearrangement joins TRBV5-1 to TRBJ2-4; D may be TRBD1 (6 bases). The CDR3 loop spans 13 amino acids. Deletions cut 2 bases from V and 8 bases from J, with 11 bases between. In germline, CDR1 is SGHRS, CDR2 YFSETQ. The CDR3 nucleotides read TGCGCCAGCAGCTTCGAGGACAGAGACATTCAGTACTTC. It yields the protein CASSFEDRDIQYF.

This clonotype was seen only a few times. The chain has TRBV5-6 and TRBJ2-1, with 9 bases identical to TRBD1. The CDR3 sequence is 15 residues long. Trimming took 4 bases from V and 3 from J; bases not matched to a gene: 5. Germline V gives CDR1 SGHDT, CDR2 YYEEEE. The CDR3 sequence is CASSRRDRDYNEQFF. CDR3 DNA sequence: TGTGCCAGCAGCCGAAGGGACAGGGACTACAATGAGCAGTTCTTC.

This clonotype was detected a few times. V usage is TRBV6-1 and J usage is TRBJ1-4; D is unresolved. V was pared by 6 bases and J by 1 base, with 12 bases between. CDR1 is MNHNS and CDR2 is SASEGT in the germline V gene. The CDR3 extends over 15 amino acids. This CDR3 is CASRGLRGTNEKLFF. The CDR3 DNA reads TGTGCCAGCAGGGGGTTACGAGGAACTAATGAAAAACTGTTTTTT.

J is TRBJ1-3 and V is TRBV11-2; tentatively, D is TRBD1 (5 bases). The CDR3 runs to 16 residues. The V gene lost 3 bases and the J gene lost 1 base, with 13 bases spanning the gap. CDR1 and CDR2 from the germline V gene are SGHAT and FQNNGV. The CDR3 nucleotides read TGTGCCAGCAGCTTCTCGGGACGGGCTTCTGGAAACACCATATATTTT. Protein product: CASSFSGRASGNTIYF.

The chain employs TRBV20-1 and TRBJ2-4; 8 bases fit TRBD1. Germline V gene data show CDR1 as DFQATT and CDR2 as SNEGSKA (reference sequence). The CDR3 is 15 amino acids. The J segment lost 2 bases and the V segment lost 1 base, leaving 4 bases of the junction unmatched. The CDR3 loop reads CSARAGGSTKNIQYF. The CDR3 nucleotides read TGCAGTGCTAGAGCAGGGGGCTCGACCAAAAACATTCAGTACTTC.